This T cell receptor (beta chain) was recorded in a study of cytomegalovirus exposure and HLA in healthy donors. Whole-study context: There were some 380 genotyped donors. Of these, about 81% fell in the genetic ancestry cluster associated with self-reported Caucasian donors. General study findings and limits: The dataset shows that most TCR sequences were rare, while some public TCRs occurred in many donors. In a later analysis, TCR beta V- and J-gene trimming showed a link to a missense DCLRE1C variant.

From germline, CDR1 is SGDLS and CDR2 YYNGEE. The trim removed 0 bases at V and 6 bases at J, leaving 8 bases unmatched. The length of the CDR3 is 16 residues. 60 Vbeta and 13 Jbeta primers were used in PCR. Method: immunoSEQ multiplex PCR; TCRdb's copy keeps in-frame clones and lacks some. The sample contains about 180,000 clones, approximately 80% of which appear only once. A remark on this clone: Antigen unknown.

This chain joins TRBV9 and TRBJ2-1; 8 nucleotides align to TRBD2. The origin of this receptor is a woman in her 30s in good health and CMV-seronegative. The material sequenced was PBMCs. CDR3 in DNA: TGTGCCAGCAGCGTAGACCTGGGGACTAGTCTCAATGAGCAGTTCTTC. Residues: CASSVDLGTSLNEQFF. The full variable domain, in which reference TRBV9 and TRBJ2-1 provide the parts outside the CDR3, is DSGVTQTPKHLITATGQRVTLRCSPRSGDLSVYWYQQSLDQGLQFLIQYYNGEERAKGNILERFSAQQFPDLHSELNLSSLELGDSALYFCASSVDLGTSLNEQFFGPGTRLTVL.